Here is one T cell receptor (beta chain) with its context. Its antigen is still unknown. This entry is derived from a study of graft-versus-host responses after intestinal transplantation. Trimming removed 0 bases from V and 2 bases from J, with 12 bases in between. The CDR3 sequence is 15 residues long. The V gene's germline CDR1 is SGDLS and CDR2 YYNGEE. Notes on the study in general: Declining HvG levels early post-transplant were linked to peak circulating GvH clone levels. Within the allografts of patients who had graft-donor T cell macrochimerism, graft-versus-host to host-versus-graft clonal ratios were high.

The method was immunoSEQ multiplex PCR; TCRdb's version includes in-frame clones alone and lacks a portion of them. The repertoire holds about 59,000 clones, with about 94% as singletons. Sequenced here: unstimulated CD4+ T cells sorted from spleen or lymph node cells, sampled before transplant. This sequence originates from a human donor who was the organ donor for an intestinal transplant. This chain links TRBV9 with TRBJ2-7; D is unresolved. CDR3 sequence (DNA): TGTGCCAGCAGCGTAGAACCACTTCCCACCTACGAGCAGTACTTC. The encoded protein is CASSVEPLPTYEQYF.